This T cell receptor beta chain was captured by sequencing in a study of T cells after yellow fever vaccination. Trimming took off 5 bases at V and 8 bases at J, with 6 bases between the two ends. The germline V gene encodes CDR1 SGHTA and CDR2 FQGNSA. The CDR3 is 10 residues long. TCRdb independently ran MiXCR on the 5' RACE reads; one entry per CDR3 protein. The sample carries 150,000 to 200,000 distinct CDR3 sequences, about 6.2% recorded once. This chain joins TRBV7-2 and TRBJ1-1; unclear D gene. The sequencing here drew on CD4+ T cells sorted from PBMCs, taken on the day of the first yellow fever vaccination. The TCR comes from a man between 18 and 35 years old who received the YFV17D yellow fever vaccine. CDR3 DNA: TGTGCCAGCAGCCGTCGAGAAGCTTTCTTT. It specifies CASSRREAFF. The variable domain in full, with the rest retrieved from reference TRBV7-2 and TRBJ1-1, is GAGVSQSPSNKVTEKGKDVELRCDPISGHTALYWYRQSLGQGLEFLIYFQGNSAPDKSGLPSDRFSAERTGGSVSTLTIQRTQQEDSAVYLCASSRREAFFGQGTRLTVV.